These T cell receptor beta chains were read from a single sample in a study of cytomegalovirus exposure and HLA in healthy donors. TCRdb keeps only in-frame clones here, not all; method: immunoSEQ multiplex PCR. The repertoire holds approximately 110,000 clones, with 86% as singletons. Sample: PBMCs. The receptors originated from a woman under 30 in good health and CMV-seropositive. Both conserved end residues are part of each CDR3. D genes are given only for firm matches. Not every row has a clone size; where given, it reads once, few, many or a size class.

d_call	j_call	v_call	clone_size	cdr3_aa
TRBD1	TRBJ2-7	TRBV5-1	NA	CASSLRTGGYEQYF
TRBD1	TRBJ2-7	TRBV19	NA	CASSFGDRASYEQYF
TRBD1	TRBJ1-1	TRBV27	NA	CASMDRSGNTEAFF
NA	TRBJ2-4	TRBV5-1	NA	CASSGTDRNIQYF
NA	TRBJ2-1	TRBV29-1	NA	CSVEADFNEQFF
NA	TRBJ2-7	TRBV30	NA	CAWSVGYQQVYF
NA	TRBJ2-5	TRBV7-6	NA	CASSLASGRETQYF
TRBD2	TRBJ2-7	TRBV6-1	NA	CASSWTSEYEQYF
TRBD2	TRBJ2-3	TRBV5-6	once	CASGTSGGTDTQYF
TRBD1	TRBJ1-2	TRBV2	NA	CASRPDREWDGYTF
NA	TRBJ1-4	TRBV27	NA	CASSLTWGGPTNEKLFF
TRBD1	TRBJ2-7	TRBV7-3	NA	CASSLTGTDPYEQYF
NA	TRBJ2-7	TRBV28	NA	CASSLLIRLQGAYEQYF
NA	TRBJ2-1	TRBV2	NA	CASSEARLVNEQFF
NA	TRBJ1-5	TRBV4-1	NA	CASSLMGPAVGNQPQHF